The 24 T cell receptor beta chains below all came from one sample that was sequenced in a study of cytomegalovirus exposure and HLA in healthy donors. The PCR ran on 60 Vbeta and 13 Jbeta primers. The repertoire was sequenced with immunoSEQ multiplex PCR; TCRdb's copy has only in-frame clones and lacks some. The sample table sets out 200,000 to 250,000 clones. The sequenced material came from PBMCs. The receptors were sampled from a woman in her 30s in good health and CMV-seropositive.

The chain uses TRBV2 and TRBJ1-2, with 9 nucleotides matching TRBD1. CDR1 SNHLY and CDR2 FYNNEI come from the germline V gene. This CDR3 has 13 residues. V gave up 6 bases and J gave up 7 bases; unmatched junction bases: 6. Written as DNA, the CDR3 is TGTGCCAGCAGCCGGGACAGGGAGGCTGGCTACACCTTC. Encoded protein: CASSRDREAGYTF.

The chain joins TRBV28 to TRBJ2-4; 7 positions match TRBD1. In germline, CDR1 is MDHEN, CDR2 SYDVKM. This CDR3 is 16 amino acids long. Trimming at V came to 5 bases and at J to 2 bases, leaving 9 bases not matched to a gene. CDR3 nucleotides: TGTGCCAGCAGTCCTTACAGGGGAAGGTCCAAAAACATTCAGTACTTC. As protein: CASSPYRGRSKNIQYF.

The chain has TRBV2 and TRBJ2-5; perhaps TRBD2 as D (7 bases). Germline V lookup: CDR1 SNHLY, CDR2 FYNNEI. V lost 8 bases and J 5 bases, leaving 15 bases between the germline ends. This CDR3 has 13 amino acids. In nucleotides, the CDR3 is TGTGCCAGCTTGGGGGGGCGCGGTGAGACCCAGTACTTC. It yields the protein CASLGGRGETQYF. Full variable domain (rest looked up from reference TRBV2 and TRBJ2-5): EPEVTQTPSHQVTQMGQEVILRCVPISNHLYFYWYRQILGQKVEFLVSFYNNEISEKSEIFDDQFSVERPDGSNFTLKIRSTKLEDSAMYFCASLGGRGETQYFGPGTRLLVL.

V usage is TRBV27 and J usage is TRBJ2-7; unclear D gene. There are 13 residues in the CDR3. Germline CDR1 MNHEY, CDR2 SMNVEV (reference sequence). V shed 3 bases and J shed 6 bases, with 12 bases lying between them. In nucleotides, the CDR3 is TGTGCCAGCAGTTTGGGCGCAGGAAGCGAGCAGTACTTC. The encoded protein is CASSLGAGSEQYF.

The chain couples TRBV4-1 to TRBJ2-1; 10 bases align to TRBD2. Losses at the gene ends were 0 bases for V and 14 bases for J; bases not matched to a gene: 13. Per the germline V gene, CDR1 is MGHRA and CDR2 is YSYEKL. The CDR3 extends over 16 amino acids. The CDR3 DNA is TGCGCCAGCAGCCAAGATGAGCTAGCGGGGGCATTAGAGAAGTTCTTC. Translation: CASSQDELAGALEKFF.

V gene TRBV5-5 combines with J gene TRBJ1-2; TRBD1 matches 10 bases. Germline V lookup: CDR1 SGHKS, CDR2 YYEKEE (reference sequence). This CDR3 spans 13 amino acids. The V and J ends lost 7 bases and 3 bases, in that order; junction bases with no gene match: 3. The chain's CDR3 is CASLTGGDYGYTF. The CDR3 nucleotides read TGTGCCAGCTTGACAGGGGGCGACTATGGCTACACCTTC. The complete variable domain, with remaining parts taken from reference TRBV5-5 and TRBJ1-2, reads DAGVTQSPTHLIKTRGQQVTLRCSPISGHKSVSWYQQVLGQGPQFIFQYYEKEERGRGNFPDRFSARQFPNYSSELNVNALLLGDSALYLCASLTGGDYGYTFGSGTRLTVV.

V gene TRBV11-2 combines with J gene TRBJ2-7; no firm D call. This CDR3 has 13 residues. Germline V CDR1 and CDR2: SGHAT, FQNNGV. V was shortened by 6 bases and J by 2 bases, with 11 bases between the two germline ends. This CDR3 reads CASRPVATYEQYF. Here the CDR3 DNA reads TGTGCCAGCAGACCGGTAGCCACCTACGAGCAGTACTTC.

The chain joins TRBV11-2 to TRBJ1-1; D not resolved. The germline V gene has CDR1 SGHAT and CDR2 FQNNGV. The V and J ends lost 3 bases and 7 bases respectively, with 9 bases between them. There are 12 residues in the CDR3. The CDR3 here is CASSFGGNEAFF. The CDR3 DNA follows: TGTGCCAGCAGCTTCGGCGGAAATGAAGCTTTCTTT.

The chain carries TRBV11-2 and TRBJ2-5; D not certain. CDR1 and CDR2 (germline): SGHAT, FQNNGV. Trimming shortened V by 1 base and J by 2 bases, and 8 bases separated the two germline ends. There are 14 residues in the CDR3. This CDR3 reads CASSLGAIQETQYF. Here the CDR3 DNA reads TGTGCCAGCAGCTTAGGGGCCATTCAAGAGACCCAGTACTTC.

This rearrangement joins TRBV30 to TRBJ1-2; possible D gene TRBD1, 5 bases. CDR3 length: 15 amino acids. CDR1 and CDR2 (germline): GTSNPN, SVGIG (reference sequence). Between the trimmed V and J ends, which lost 0 bases and 4 bases, there was a span of 15 bases. The CDR3 DNA follows: TGTGCCTGGAGTGTAGGCCAGGGTTTGAGCTATGGCTACACCTTC. This gives the protein CAWSVGQGLSYGYTF.

The V and J genes are TRBV9 and TRBJ1-1, with TRBD1 matching 8 bases. The V segment lost 4 bases and the J segment 7 bases; nucleotides outside the gene matches: 3. CDR1 is SGDLS and CDR2 is YYNGEE in the germline V gene. This CDR3 is 12 amino acids long. The CDR3 region has the DNA TGTGCCAGCAGCCGGGGGACAGGTGAAGCTTTCTTT. It specifies CASSRGTGEAFF.

J is TRBJ2-1 and V is TRBV5-1; 12 bases line up with TRBD1. The CDR3 sequence is 21 residues long. V was clipped by 0 bases and J by 8 bases; unmatched bases: 21. Germline V lookup: CDR1 SGHRS, CDR2 YFSETQ. The DNA of the CDR3 is TGCGCCAGCAGCTTGGCCGTCCCGGGACAGGGGGCGCTTCTGGTTGGAGATGAGCAGTTCTTC. This encodes CASSLAVPGQGALLVGDEQFF.

The chain employs TRBV18 and TRBJ2-2; the D gene is possibly TRBD2 (6 bases). Germline assignment: CDR1 KGHSH and CDR2 LQKENI. This CDR3 is built from 15 residues. Trimming shortened V by 3 bases and J by 2 bases, and 10 bases separated the two germline ends. This CDR3 is CASSPGGVNTGELFF. The DNA of the CDR3 is TGTGCCAGCTCACCGGGCGGGGTCAACACCGGGGAGCTGTTTTTT.

V is TRBV6-1 and J is TRBJ1-5, with D uncertain. The CDR3 loop spans 15 amino acids. In germline, CDR1 is MNHNS, CDR2 SASEGT. V shed 8 bases and J shed 2 bases, with 16 bases lying between them. The CDR3 sequence: CASSQVGAGNQPQHF. DNA for the CDR3: TGTGCCAGCTCTCAAGTAGGAGCCGGCAATCAGCCCCAGCATTTT.

The V gene is TRBV4-1, the J gene TRBJ2-1, with 10 bases identical to TRBD2. From germline, CDR1 is MGHRA and CDR2 YSYEKL. CDR3 length: 18 amino acids. Trimming at V came to 1 base and at J to 9 bases, leaving 15 bases not matched to a gene. CDR3 in DNA: TGCGCCAGCAGCCAAGTATCTCTTGGGGCTAGCGGGAGTAGTGAGCAGTTCTTC. It encodes CASSQVSLGASGSSEQFF.

This chain joins TRBV7-9 and TRBJ2-3, with 13 nucleotides matching TRBD2. The CDR3 spans 18 residues. J lost 0 bases, V lost 4 bases, and 7 bases had no gene match. Germline CDR1 reads SEHNR; CDR2 reads FQNEAQ (reference sequence). CDR3 nucleotide sequence: TGTGCCAGCAGCTACCGACTAGCGGGGGGTGCTAGCACAGATACGCAGTATTTT. As protein: CASSYRLAGGASTDTQYF.

The chain employs TRBV29-1 and TRBJ2-1, with TRBD2 identical over 10 bases. With V trimmed by 3 bases and J by 2 bases, 10 bases remained unmatched. This CDR3 comprises 17 residues. CDR1 and CDR2 from the germline V gene are SQVTM and ANQGSEA. CDR3: CSVDRGLLAGTYNEQFF. DNA of the CDR3: TGCAGCGTTGACAGGGGGCTACTAGCGGGAACCTACAATGAGCAGTTCTTC.

The chain joins TRBV11-2 to TRBJ2-5, with TRBD1 as a possible D gene (6 bases). V was trimmed by 5 bases and J by 4 bases, leaving 17 bases between them. CDR1 and CDR2 from the germline V gene are SGHAT and FQNNGV. The CDR3 spans 15 residues. The DNA for the CDR3 is TGTGCCAGCAGCCCCTATCGGGACACACCAGAGACCCAGTACTTC. Translation: CASSPYRDTPETQYF. The full variable domain, its missing parts supplied by reference TRBV11-2 and TRBJ2-5, is EAGVAQSPRYKIIEKRQSVAFWCNPISGHATLYWYQQILGQGPKLLIQFQNNGVVDDSQLPKDRFSAERLKGVDSTLKIQPAKLEDSAVYLCASSPYRDTPETQYFGPGTRLLVL.

The CDR3 DNA reads as TGTGCCAGCAGCCGAGTAGGGGAGGGCGTTTCGGAGACCCAGTACTTC. Its protein product is CASSRVGEGVSETQYF. This rearrangement joins TRBV5-5 to TRBJ2-5; the match to TRBD2 covers 7 bases. Trimming cost V 4 bases and J 5 bases; bases outside gene matches: 14. The CDR3 has 16 residues. The V gene's germline CDR1 is SGHKS and CDR2 YYEKEE (reference sequence).

The gene calls are TRBV28 and TRBJ1-1, with TRBD1 matching over 10 bases. V was clipped by 7 bases and J by 5 bases; unmatched bases: 10. This CDR3 contains 15 residues. Per germline, CDR1 MDHEN and CDR2 SYDVKM. CDR3 DNA sequence: TGTGCCAGCACCGAATCGGGACAGGGGAGAACTGAAGCTTTCTTT. Amino acids: CASTESGQGRTEAFF.

The chain has TRBV5-8 and TRBJ2-2, with 10 bases fitting TRBD1. Germline CDR1 SGHTS, CDR2 YDEGEE. The J segment lost 4 bases and the V segment lost 4 bases, leaving 7 bases of the junction unmatched. The CDR3 has 16 amino acids. The CDR3: CASSPRQGAGTGELFF. The CDR3 nucleotides are TGTGCCAGCAGCCCCAGACAGGGGGCCGGCACCGGGGAGCTGTTTTTT.

The rearrangement uses TRBV5-1 and TRBJ2-7; D is possibly TRBD2 (7 bases). The ends were cut back, 4 bases at V and 3 bases at J, with 17 bases in the middle. CDR1 and CDR2 (germline): SGHRS, YFSETQ. The CDR3 covers 15 residues. The CDR3 loop is CASSQRGGGLYEQYF. The CDR3 region has the DNA TGCGCCAGCAGCCAACGGGGAGGGGGTCTCTACGAGCAGTACTTC.

The chain carries TRBV29-1 and TRBJ2-7; TRBD1 agrees at 10 bases. From germline, CDR1 is SQVTM and CDR2 ANQGSEA. This CDR3 is built from 16 residues. After removal of 4 bases from V and 2 bases from J, the junction contained 11 bases not matched to a gene. Here the CDR3 DNA reads TGCAGCGTTGTTTGCCCCACAGGACAGGGGGCCTACGAGCAGTACTTC. Translated, it gives CSVVCPTGQGAYEQYF.

The chain employs TRBV15 and TRBJ2-1, with D unresolved. There are 15 residues in the CDR3. V dropped 0 bases and J dropped 3 bases, with 9 bases sitting between them. Looked up from germline, CDR1 is LNHNV and CDR2 is YYDKDF (reference sequence). CDR3 amino acids: CATSRDVRVYNEQFF. The CDR3 DNA reads TGTGCCACCAGCAGAGATGTACGGGTCTACAATGAGCAGTTCTTC.